The 18 T cell receptor beta chains in this list originate from one sample, sequenced in a study of shared clonotypes between healthy human individuals. Libraries were prepared by immunoSEQ multiplex PCR; TCRdb keeps only in-frame clonotypes and omits some of them. The profile covers some 2.3 million clones, with over 90% appearing a single time and under 0.45% taken by the ten largest. The material sequenced was naive CD4+ T cells from PBMCs. This sample's subset: CD45RA+ positively selected. These receptors came from a man younger than 35 in good health. Some clones in this sample may be carry-over from other donors' samples.

V usage is TRBV2 and J usage is TRBJ2-3; TRBD1 agrees at 9 bases. Germline V gene lookup returns CDR1 SNHLY and CDR2 FYNNEI. V was clipped by 7 bases and J by 3 bases; unmatched bases: 5. This CDR3 region has 14 residues. CDR3 bases: TGTGCCAGCACGGGGACAGGGCAAACAGATACGCAGTATTTT. It specifies CASTGTGQTDTQYF.

Comment on this clone: In the same sample, other DNA sequences code for this CDR3. The rearrangement joins TRBV19 to TRBJ2-1, with unresolved D. The germline V gene has CDR1 LNHDA and CDR2 SQIVND (reference sequence). This CDR3 spans 14 amino acids. The V end was cut by 3 bases, the J end by 0 bases, with 6 bases between. CDR3 protein: CASSIQSSYNEQFF. In DNA, the CDR3 is TGTGCCAGTAGTATCCAAAGCTCCTACAATGAGCAGTTCTTC.

The gene calls are TRBV28 and TRBJ1-1; D is unclear. CDR1 and CDR2 from the germline V gene are MDHEN and SYDVKM. V lost 5 bases and J lost 7, with 17 bases in between. There are 14 residues in the CDR3. The CDR3 DNA reads as TGTGCCAGCAGTGCACCCTATTCCCAGGTTGAAGCTTTCTTT. Protein: CASSAPYSQVEAFF.

The rearrangement uses TRBV2 and TRBJ2-3; D call uncertain. The V end lost 1 base, the J end lost 6 bases, and 14 bases lay between the germline ends. The CDR3 sequence is 15 residues long. The germline V gene encodes CDR1 SNHLY and CDR2 FYNNEI. The CDR3 loop reads CASSEGTPGQDTQYF. CDR3 bases: TGTGCCAGCAGTGAAGGGACCCCTGGTCAGGATACGCAGTATTTT. Complete variable domain (other parts from reference TRBV2 and TRBJ2-3): EPEVTQTPSHQVTQMGQEVILRCVPISNHLYFYWYRQILGQKVEFLVSFYNNEISEKSEIFDDQFSVERPDGSNFTLKIRSTKLEDSAMYFCASSEGTPGQDTQYFGPGTRLTVL.

The V gene is TRBV28, the J gene TRBJ1-1; D gene uncertain. V was cut by 6 bases and J by 6 bases, with 17 bases left in between. Germline loops: CDR1 MDHEN, CDR2 SYDVKM. The CDR3 is made up of 14 amino acids. This CDR3 reads CASSLPRVGAEAFF. The DNA for the CDR3 is TGTGCCAGCAGCCTCCCGAGGGTGGGTGCTGAAGCTTTCTTT.

J is TRBJ2-1 and V is TRBV4-2, with 8 bases lining up with TRBD2. Trimming removed 4 bases from V and 4 bases from J; junction bases left unmatched: 3. The CDR3 extends over 14 amino acids. Germline CDR1 LGHNA, CDR2 YNFKEQ. The CDR3 spells CASSPLAAYNEQFF. In DNA form, the CDR3 reads TGTGCCAGCAGCCCACTAGCGGCATACAATGAGCAGTTCTTC.

CDR3 region: CASSLTGRPDTQYF. The CDR3 DNA is TGTGCCAGCAGTCTAACAGGGAGGCCAGATACGCAGTATTTT. The chain has TRBV7-6 and TRBJ2-3, with D perhaps given as TRBD1 or TRBD2 (6 bases each). CDR1 is SGHVS, CDR2 FNYEAQ, per germline. Trimming took 6 bases from V and 4 from J, leaving 14 bases between them. The CDR3 is made up of 14 amino acids.

To note about this clone: Other nucleotide sequences from this sample produce the same CDR3. The chain carries TRBV5-1 and TRBJ1-1; D uncertain. Germline V gene lookup returns CDR1 SGHRS and CDR2 YFSETQ. The V end lost 0 bases, the J end lost 1 base, and 4 bases lay between the germline ends. The CDR3 covers 13 residues. CDR3 coding DNA: TGCGCCAGCAGCTTGGAGGGGAACACTGAAGCTTTCTTT. It specifies CASSLEGNTEAFF.

V and J are TRBV14 and TRBJ2-2, with no clear D. Germline V gene lookup returns CDR1 SGHDN and CDR2 FVKESK. Trimming pared 4 bases from V and 0 bases from J, leaving 9 bases between. CDR3 length: 15 amino acids. The CDR3 region is CASSLGLSNTGELFF. The CDR3 DNA reads TGTGCCAGCAGCCTCGGCCTGTCGAACACCGGGGAGCTGTTTTTT. The full variable domain, with the rest looked up from reference TRBV14 and TRBJ2-2, is EAGVTQFPSHSVIEKGQTVTLRCDPISGHDNLYWYRRVMGKEIKFLLHFVKESKQDESGMPNNRFLAERTGGTYSTLKVQPAELEDSGVYFCASSLGLSNTGELFFGEGSRLTVL.

The rearrangement uses TRBV10-3 and TRBJ2-1; possible D gene TRBD2, 6 bases. Per germline, CDR1 ENHRY and CDR2 SYGVKD. Trimming took off 7 bases at V and 5 bases at J, with 15 bases between the two ends. CDR3 length: 14 residues. The CDR3 DNA sequence: TGTGCCATCAAACCGGGGGATGGTGACAATGAGCAGTTCTTC. It translates to CAIKPGDGDNEQFF.

Points on this clone: Within the sample, other DNA sequences also encode this same CDR3. The V call is TRBV19, the J call TRBJ2-3; unclear D gene. The CDR3 consists of 12 residues. V dropped 6 bases and J dropped 0 bases, with 4 bases sitting between them. Germline CDR1 reads LNHDA; CDR2 reads SQIVND (reference sequence). Here the CDR3 DNA reads TGTGCCAGTAGAACTAGCACAGATACGCAGTATTTT. The encoded protein is CASRTSTDTQYF.

V is TRBV4-3 and J is TRBJ1-2; 9 nucleotides agree with TRBD1. The CDR3 spans 14 residues. J gave up 7 bases and V 0 bases, and 3 bases lay outside the gene matches. Germline V lookup: CDR1 LGHNA, CDR2 YSLEER. This chain's CDR3 is CASSQEGQGGGYTF. DNA of the CDR3: TGCGCCAGCAGCCAAGAGGGACAGGGAGGTGGCTACACCTTC.

J is TRBJ2-3 and V is TRBV7-3; TRBD2 is a possible D gene (6 bases). Germline V gene lookup returns CDR1 SGHTA and CDR2 FQGTGA. The germline V and J ends were trimmed by 5 bases and 2 bases, with 14 bases remaining between them. This CDR3 comprises 15 residues. The CDR3 DNA is TGTGCCAGCAGCCAACTCGGAGGGCCCACAGATACGCAGTATTTT. It encodes CASSQLGGPTDTQYF.

V gene TRBV20-1 combines with J gene TRBJ2-1; TRBD2 matches 8 bases. CDR3 size: 11 residues. Germline V gives CDR1 DFQATT, CDR2 SNEGSKA (reference sequence). Unmatched junction bases numbered 9, after V lost 6 bases and J lost 14 bases. The CDR3 DNA sequence: TGCAGTGCAAAGACCGCCGGGGGGGAGTTCTTC. Translating it yields CSAKTAGGEFF.

The rearrangement joins TRBV29-1 to TRBJ2-3; D ambiguous. V was pared by 6 bases and J by 8 bases, with 12 bases between. Looked up from germline, CDR1 is SQVTM and CDR2 is ANQGSEA. CDR3 length: 11 residues. CDR3 coding DNA: TGCAGCGTCGCTCGTGTGGGTACGCAGTATTTT. This sequence encodes CSVARVGTQYF.

The rearrangement links TRBV29-1 to TRBJ2-1; 10 bases line up with TRBD2. Germline V gives CDR1 SQVTM, CDR2 ANQGSEA. V shed 2 bases and J 0 bases; nucleotides not matched to a gene: 4. This CDR3 has 16 residues. CDR3 DNA sequence: TGCAGCGTTGAAAGCGGGAGGGAAAGCTCCTACAATGAGCAGTTCTTC. Translated, it gives CSVESGRESSYNEQFF.

The chain is built from TRBV6-5 and TRBJ2-1; a weak D match, TRBD1 (6 bases). Germline V gene sequence: CDR1 MNHEY, CDR2 SVGAGI. Between the trimmed V and J ends, which lost 6 bases and 10 bases, there was a span of 22 bases. This CDR3 is 15 amino acids long. The CDR3 bases are TGTGCCAGCAGAAACCCGACAGGCCCAGCTGGGGAGCAGTTCTTC. It specifies CASRNPTGPAGEQFF.

The V gene is TRBV10-3, the J gene TRBJ2-5; the match to TRBD2 covers 10 bases. Germline CDR1 reads ENHRY; CDR2 reads SYGVKD. This CDR3 spans 14 amino acids. With 5 bases clipped from V and 5 bases from J, the junction kept 5 bases outside the gene matches. DNA for the CDR3: TGTGCCATCAGTCCTAGCGGGAGAGTCGAGACCCAGTACTTC. Its protein is CAISPSGRVETQYF.